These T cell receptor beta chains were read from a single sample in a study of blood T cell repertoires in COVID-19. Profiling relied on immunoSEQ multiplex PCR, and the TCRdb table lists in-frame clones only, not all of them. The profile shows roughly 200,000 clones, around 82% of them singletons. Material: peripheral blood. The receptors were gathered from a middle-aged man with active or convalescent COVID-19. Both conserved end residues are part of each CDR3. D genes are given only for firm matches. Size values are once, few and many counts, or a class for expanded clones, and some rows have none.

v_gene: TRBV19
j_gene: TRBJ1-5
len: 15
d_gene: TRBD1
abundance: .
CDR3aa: CASSIPGQVNQPQHF
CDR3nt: TGTGCCAGTAGTATCCCGGGACAGGTCAATCAGCCCCAGCATTTT

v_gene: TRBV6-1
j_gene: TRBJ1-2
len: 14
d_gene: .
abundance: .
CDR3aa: CASSEDRARSGYTF
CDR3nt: TGTGCCAGCAGTGAAGACAGGGCACGTTCTGGCTACACCTTC

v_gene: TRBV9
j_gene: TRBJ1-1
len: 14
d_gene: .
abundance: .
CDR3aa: CASSVVPRGTEAFF
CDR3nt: TGTGCCAGCAGCGTAGTCCCCCGGGGGACTGAAGCTTTCTTT

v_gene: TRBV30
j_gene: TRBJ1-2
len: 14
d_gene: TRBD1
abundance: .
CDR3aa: CAWSVLDRNYGYTF
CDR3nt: TGTGCCTGGAGTGTACTGGACAGGAACTATGGCTACACCTTC

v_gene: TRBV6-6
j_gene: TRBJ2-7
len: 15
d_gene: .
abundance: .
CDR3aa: CASSLDRVSSYEQYF
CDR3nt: TGTGCCAGCAGCCTTGACCGGGTTAGCTCCTACGAGCAGTACTTC

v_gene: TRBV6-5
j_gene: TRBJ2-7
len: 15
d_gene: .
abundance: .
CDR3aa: CASSDRDWSSYEQYF
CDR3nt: TGTGCCAGCAGCGACAGGGACTGGTCCTCCTACGAGCAGTACTTC

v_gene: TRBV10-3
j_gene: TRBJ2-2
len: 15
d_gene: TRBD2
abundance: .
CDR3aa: CAISGLAGESGELFF
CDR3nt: TGTGCCATCAGTGGACTAGCGGGGGAGAGCGGGGAGCTGTTTTTT

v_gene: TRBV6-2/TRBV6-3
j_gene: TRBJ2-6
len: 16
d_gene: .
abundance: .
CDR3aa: CASSTQGLSGANVLTF
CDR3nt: TGTGCCAGCAGTACCCAGGGGCTTTCTGGGGCCAACGTCCTGACTTTC

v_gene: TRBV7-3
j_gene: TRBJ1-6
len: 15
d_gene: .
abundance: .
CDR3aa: CASSLAGKYNSPLHF
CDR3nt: TGTGCCAGCAGCTTAGCAGGGAAATATAATTCACCCCTCCACTTT

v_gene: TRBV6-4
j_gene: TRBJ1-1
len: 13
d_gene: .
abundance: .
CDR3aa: CASSFDRNTEAFF
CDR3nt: TGTGCCAGCAGTTTTGACAGAAACACTGAAGCTTTCTTT

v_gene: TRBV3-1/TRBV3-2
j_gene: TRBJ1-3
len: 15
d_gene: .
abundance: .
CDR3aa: CASSQVLSSGNTIYF
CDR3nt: TGTGCCAGCAGCCAAGTCCTGAGCTCTGGAAACACCATATATTTT

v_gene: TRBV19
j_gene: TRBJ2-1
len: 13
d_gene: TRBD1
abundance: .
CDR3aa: CASSNNRGNEQFF
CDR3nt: TGTGCCAGTAGTAATAACAGGGGAAATGAGCAGTTCTTC

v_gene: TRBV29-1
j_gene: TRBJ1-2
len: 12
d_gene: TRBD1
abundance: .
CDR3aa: CSVLGQAYGYTF
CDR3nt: TGCAGCGTTCTGGGACAGGCCTATGGCTACACCTTC

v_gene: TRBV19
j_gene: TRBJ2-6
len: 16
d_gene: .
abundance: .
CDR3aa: CASSTVANSGANVLTF
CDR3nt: TGTGCCAGCTCGACAGTAGCCAACTCTGGGGCCAACGTCCTGACTTTC

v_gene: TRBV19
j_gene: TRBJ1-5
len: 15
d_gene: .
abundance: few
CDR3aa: CASSMTGTPSEPQHF
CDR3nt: TGTGCCAGTAGTATGACCGGGACTCCCTCGGAGCCCCAGCATTTT

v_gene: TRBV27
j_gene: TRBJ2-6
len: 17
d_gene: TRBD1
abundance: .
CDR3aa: CASSPRTGQAGANVLTF
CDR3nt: TGTGCCAGCAGTCCCAGGACAGGGCAAGCTGGGGCCAACGTCCTGACTTTC

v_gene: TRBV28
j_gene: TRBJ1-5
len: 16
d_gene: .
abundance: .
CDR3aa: CASSLESQGNNQPQHF
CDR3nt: TGTGCCAGCAGTTTAGAGAGTCAGGGCAACAATCAGCCCCAGCATTTT

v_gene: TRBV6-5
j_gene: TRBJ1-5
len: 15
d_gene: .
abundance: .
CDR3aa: CASSYSGQGLQPQHF
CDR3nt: TGTGCCAGCAGTTACTCGGGTCAGGGTCTTCAGCCCCAGCATTTT

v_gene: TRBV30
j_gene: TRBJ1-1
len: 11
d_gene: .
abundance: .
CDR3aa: CAWSLHGEAFF
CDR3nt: TGTGCCTGGAGTCTGCACGGTGAAGCTTTCTTT

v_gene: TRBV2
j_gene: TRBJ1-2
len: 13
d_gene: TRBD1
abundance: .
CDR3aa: CASSEEGALGYTF
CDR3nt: TGTGCCAGCAGTGAAGAGGGGGCGCTTGGCTACACCTTC

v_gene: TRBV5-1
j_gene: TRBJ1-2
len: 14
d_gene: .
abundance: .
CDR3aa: CASSEATVKYGYTF
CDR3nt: TGCGCCAGCAGCGAGGCTACGGTCAAATATGGCTACACCTTC

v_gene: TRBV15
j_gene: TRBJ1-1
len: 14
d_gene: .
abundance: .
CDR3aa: CATSTRDMNTEAFF
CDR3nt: TGTGCCACCAGCACGAGGGACATGAACACTGAAGCTTTCTTT

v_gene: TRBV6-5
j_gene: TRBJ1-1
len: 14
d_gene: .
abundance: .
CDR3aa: CASRRGRDGTEAFF
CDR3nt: TGTGCCAGCAGGAGGGGGAGGGATGGGACTGAAGCTTTCTTT